These 14 T cell receptor beta chains share one sample of origin, sequenced in a study of cytomegalovirus exposure and HLA in healthy donors. Sequencing used immunoSEQ multiplex PCR; TCRdb keeps in-frame clones, though not all of them. The table has some 220,000 clones, about 93% seen once; the top ten hold roughly 1%. What was sequenced was PBMCs. These receptors were taken from a woman between 18 and 29 years old in good health and CMV-seronegative.

This chain links TRBV19 with TRBJ2-7, with 15 bases fitting TRBD2. The CDR3 has 15 amino acids. The V gene end was trimmed by 6 bases and the J gene end by 1 base; junction bases not matched to a gene: 1. CDR1 LNHDA and CDR2 SQIVND come from the germline V gene (reference sequence). The CDR3 nucleotides read TGTGCCAGTAGAGGACTAGCGGGAGGGTCCTACGAGCAGTACTTC. This codes for CASRGLAGGSYEQYF. Full variable domain (rest looked up from reference TRBV19 and TRBJ2-7): DGGITQSPKYLFRKEGQNVTLSCEQNLNHDAMYWYRQDPGQGLRLIYYSQIVNDFQKGDIAEGYSVSREKKESFPLTVTSAQKNPTAFYLCASRGLAGGSYEQYFGPGTRLTVT.

The chain combines TRBV9 with TRBJ1-4; 9 bases are a match to TRBD1. The V and J ends lost 5 bases and 13 bases, in that order; junction bases with no gene match: 12. This CDR3 is built from 14 residues. Germline CDR1 reads SGDLS; CDR2 reads YYNGEE. The CDR3 region has the DNA TGTGCCAGCAGTCCGGGACAGGGAGGGCAGGGACTGTTTTTT. Its translation: CASSPGQGGQGLFF.

This clone has only one observation. The J gene is TRBJ2-5, the V gene TRBV5-1, with 7 bases fitting TRBD1. The V segment lost 0 bases and the J segment 1 base; nucleotides outside the gene matches: 3. CDR3 length: 15 amino acids. The germline gives CDR1 SGHRS, CDR2 YFSETQ. CDR3 sequence: CASSLAHRGQETQYF. The CDR3 DNA is TGCGCCAGCAGCTTGGCCCACAGGGGCCAAGAGACCCAGTACTTC.

The rearrangement joins TRBV5-1 to TRBJ1-1; D ambiguous. Germline V CDR1 and CDR2: SGHRS, YFSETQ. This CDR3 comprises 16 residues. Deletions cut 0 bases from V and 0 bases from J, with 12 bases between. The DNA for the CDR3 is TGCGCCAGCAGCTTGGAAGGGTCCGGGGTGAACACTGAAGCTTTCTTT. This sequence encodes CASSLEGSGVNTEAFF.

This clone was seen once. The V gene is TRBV28, the J gene TRBJ2-3, with TRBD2 matching 11 bases. Per germline, CDR1 MDHEN and CDR2 SYDVKM. This CDR3 region has 15 residues. V was clipped by 6 bases and J by 3 bases; unmatched bases: 5. The CDR3 reads CASSPTSGETDTQYF. The CDR3, as DNA: TGTGCCAGCAGCCCGACTAGCGGGGAAACAGATACGCAGTATTTT.

The sample holds a few counts of this clone. This chain uses TRBV6-5 with TRBJ2-1, with D tentatively TRBD2 (6 bases). The CDR3 loop spans 15 amino acids. The ends were cut back, 6 bases at V and 0 bases at J, with 12 bases in the middle. From germline, CDR1 is MNHEY and CDR2 SVGAGI. The CDR3 reads CASSPSVLSYNEQFF. CDR3 nucleotides: TGTGCCAGCAGCCCTAGCGTCCTCTCCTACAATGAGCAGTTCTTC.

The V call is TRBV7-8, the J call TRBJ1-6; weak D call: TRBD1 (5 bases). This CDR3 spans 18 amino acids. CDR1 is SGHVS, CDR2 FQNEAQ, per germline. V lost 6 bases and J 1 base, leaving 19 bases between the germline ends. The CDR3 protein is CASSLFIRDGSYNSPLHF. Written as DNA, the CDR3 is TGTGCCAGCAGTCTATTCATCAGGGATGGATCCTATAATTCACCCCTCCACTTT.

This clone was detected only a few times. This chain joins TRBV7-9 and TRBJ1-2, with unresolved D. Trimming stripped 5 bases from V and 8 bases from J, with 12 bases between. Germline V CDR1 and CDR2: SEHNR, FQNEAQ (reference sequence). This CDR3 is built from 12 residues. CDR3 in DNA: TGTGCCAGCAGCACGCCGCGTATGGGCTACACCTTC. It specifies CASSTPRMGYTF.

This clone was recorded once. The V gene is TRBV11-3, the J gene TRBJ2-2, with 11 bases that match TRBD2. The CDR3 is made up of 15 amino acids. V lost 4 bases, J lost 6 bases, and 4 bases stayed unmatched. The germline gives CDR1 SGHNT, CDR2 YENEEA. This chain's CDR3 is CASSYSGRASGELFF. The CDR3 nucleotides read TGTGCCAGCAGCTATAGCGGGAGGGCCTCCGGGGAGCTGTTTTTT.

The V and J genes are TRBV9 and TRBJ1-4; D may be TRBD1 (6 bases). CDR1 and CDR2 (germline): SGDLS, YYNGEE. Trimming removed 0 bases from V and 6 bases from J, with 33 bases in between. The CDR3 sequence is 22 residues long. The CDR3: CASSVDSGIPYATQGRDEKLFF. CDR3 in DNA: TGTGCCAGCAGCGTAGACTCGGGAATCCCCTACGCGACTCAGGGGAGGGATGAAAAACTGTTTTTT. The entire variable domain, with the rest obtained from reference TRBV9 and TRBJ1-4, is as follows: DSGVTQTPKHLITATGQRVTLRCSPRSGDLSVYWYQQSLDQGLQFLIQYYNGEERAKGNILERFSAQQFPDLHSELNLSSLELGDSALYFCASSVDSGIPYATQGRDEKLFFGSGTQLSVL.

This clone was observed a handful of times. The rearrangement uses TRBV18 and TRBJ2-5; D is unresolved. Germline lookup yields CDR1 KGHSH and CDR2 LQKENI. The CDR3 length is 11 residues. V lost 6 bases and J lost 4, with 6 bases in between. CDR3 sequence reads: CASSSRETQYF. CDR3 coding DNA: TGTGCCAGCTCGTCCAGAGAGACCCAGTACTTC. The full variable domain, rest sourced from reference TRBV18 and TRBJ2-5, is NAGVMQNPRHLVRRRGQEARLRCSPMKGHSHVYWYRQLPEEGLKFMVYLQKENIIDESGMPKERFSAEFPKEGPSILRIQQVVRGDSAAYFCASSSRETQYFGPGTRLLVL.

The gene calls are TRBV18 and TRBJ1-2; D gene uncertain. This CDR3 is 14 amino acids long. With 3 bases removed from V and 1 base from J, the gap between germline ends came to 9 bases. Germline V CDR1 and CDR2: KGHSH, LQKENI. CDR3 DNA: TGTGCCAGCTCACCGTCGGAGAATAACTATGGCTACACCTTC. It codes for CASSPSENNYGYTF. The variable domain in full, completed from reference TRBV18 and TRBJ1-2, reads NAGVMQNPRHLVRRRGQEARLRCSPMKGHSHVYWYRQLPEEGLKFMVYLQKENIIDESGMPKERFSAEFPKEGPSILRIQQVVRGDSAAYFCASSPSENNYGYTFGSGTRLTVV.

V is TRBV6-1 and J is TRBJ2-7; D may be TRBD1 (6 bases). Trimming cost V 8 bases and J 3 bases, with 11 bases left between them. The CDR3 runs to 12 residues. Germline V lookup: CDR1 MNHNS, CDR2 SASEGT. CDR3 coding DNA: TGTGCCAGCCCTACAGGGATCTACGAGCAGTACTTC. Its protein is CASPTGIYEQYF.

CDR3 residues: CAITGGPGDGEQYF. The CDR3 bases are TGTGCCATCACTGGGGGTCCGGGGGATGGGGAGCAGTACTTC. The V call is TRBV10-3, the J call TRBJ2-7; D may be TRBD2 (6 bases). Trimming took off 7 bases at V and 7 bases at J, with 20 bases between the two ends. This CDR3 contains 14 residues. From germline, CDR1 is ENHRY and CDR2 SYGVKD.